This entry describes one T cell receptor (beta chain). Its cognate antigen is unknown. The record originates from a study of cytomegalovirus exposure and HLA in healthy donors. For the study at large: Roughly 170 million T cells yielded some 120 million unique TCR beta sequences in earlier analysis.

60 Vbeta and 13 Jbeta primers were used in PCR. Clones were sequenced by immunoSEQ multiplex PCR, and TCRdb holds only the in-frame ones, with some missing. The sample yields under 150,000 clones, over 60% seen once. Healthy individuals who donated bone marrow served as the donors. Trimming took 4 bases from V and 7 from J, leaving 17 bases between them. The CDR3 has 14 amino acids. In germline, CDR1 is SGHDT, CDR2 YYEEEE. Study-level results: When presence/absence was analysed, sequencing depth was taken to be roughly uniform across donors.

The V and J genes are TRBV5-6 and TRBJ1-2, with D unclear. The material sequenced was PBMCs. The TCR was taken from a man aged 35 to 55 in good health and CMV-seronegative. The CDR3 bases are TGTGCCAGCAGCCTCCTTAACCTCGGCGGTGGCTACACCTTC. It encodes CASSLLNLGGGYTF.